The clone carrying this T cell receptor (beta chain) was detected ten times or more. Amplification yielded TCR beta CDR3 regions, with RNA transcripts as the source. Primed by the HTBI set, a first-round RT-PCR was run on the TCR CDR3. TCRdb re-called the multiplex PCR reads with MiXCR, one entry per CDR3 protein. This repertoire shows around 600,000 distinct CDR3 sequences, 15% to 19% found once; its top ten account for under 8%. These data are taken from a study of T cells in Graves' hyperthyroidism and ophthalmopathy. With 8 bases clipped from V and 0 bases from J, the junction kept 2 bases outside the gene matches. Germline CDR1 MNHEY, CDR2 SMNVEV (reference sequence). The CDR3 is made up of 13 amino acids.

The specimen was blood. This TCR derives from a woman under 40 with Graves' hyperthyroidism. The rearrangement links TRBV27 to TRBJ2-3, with TRBD2 matching over 7 bases. The CDR3 DNA follows: TGTGCCAGCCTAGCGGATAGCACAGATACGCAGTATTTT. This codes for CASLADSTDTQYF.